This T cell receptor (beta chain) was obtained from a study of cytomegalovirus exposure and HLA in healthy donors. As concerns this clone: The antigen is not known.

Both 60 Vbeta primers and 13 Jbeta primers went into the PCR. Sequencing was performed with immunoSEQ multiplex PCR; in TCRdb, only in-frame clones are kept and a portion is missing. Of about 160,000 clones listed, around 73% are singletons. J gave up 4 bases and V 4 bases, and 5 bases lay outside the gene matches. This CDR3 is built from 15 residues. CDR1 and CDR2 from the germline V gene are SGDLS and YYNGEE. General observations from the study: Presence/absence comparisons presumed near-even sequencing depth among donors.

The source is a woman aged 18-29 years in good health and CMV-seronegative. The chain recombines TRBV9 with TRBJ2-1, with 10 bases matching TRBD2. Sequenced: PBMCs. The CDR3 coding sequence is TGTGCCAGCAGCACGAGACTAGCGGGTTACAATGAGCAGTTCTTC. Translation: CASSTRLAGYNEQFF.